Sequencing of this TCR beta chain was carried out in a study of CXCR3-negative and CXCR3-positive naive CD8 T cells. For the study at large: Cumulative TRB read yield was roughly 130 million, averaging about 1.5 +/- 0.3 million per library. Overall study findings and caveats: TRBV-TRBJ usage was alike in naive CXCR3-negative and CXCR3-positive cells but differed in memory cells. Greater hydrophobicity was found in TRB CDR3s of CXCR3-positive naive cells than of CXCR3-negative naive cells.

Comment on this clonotype: No antigen is known for it.

CDR1 is MGHRA and CDR2 is YSYEKL in the germline V gene. This CDR3 has 15 amino acids. TRB cDNA libraries were made by UMI-labeled 5' RACE. TCRdb re-called the 5' RACE reads and shows each CDR3 protein once, DNA omitted. This sample contains 100,000 to 150,000 distinct CDR3 sequences. Phenotypically, naive CD8+ T cells corresponded to CD45RO-CCR7+CD27+CD95-. Sequencing was performed on naive CXCR3- CD8+ T cells from blood. Specified subset: CD45RO-CCR7+CD27+CD95- naive CD8+ T cells lacking CXCR3 (TNR3-). The TCR comes from a human donor in good health. Some clones in this sample may be carry-over from other donors' samples. V usage is TRBV4-1 and J usage is TRBJ1-1. CDR3 loop: CASSQSLAVYTEAFF.